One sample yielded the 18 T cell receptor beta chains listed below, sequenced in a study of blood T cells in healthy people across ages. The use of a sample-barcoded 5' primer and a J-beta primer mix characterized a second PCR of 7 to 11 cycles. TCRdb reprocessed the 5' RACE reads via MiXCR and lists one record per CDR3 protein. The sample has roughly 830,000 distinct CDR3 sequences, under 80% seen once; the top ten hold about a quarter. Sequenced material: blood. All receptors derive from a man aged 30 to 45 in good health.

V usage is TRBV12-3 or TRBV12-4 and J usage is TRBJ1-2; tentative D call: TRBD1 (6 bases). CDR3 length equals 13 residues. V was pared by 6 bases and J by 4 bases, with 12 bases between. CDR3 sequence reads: CASSLGAVYGYTF. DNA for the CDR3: TGTGCCAGCAGCCTGGGGGCGGTCTATGGCTACACCTTC.

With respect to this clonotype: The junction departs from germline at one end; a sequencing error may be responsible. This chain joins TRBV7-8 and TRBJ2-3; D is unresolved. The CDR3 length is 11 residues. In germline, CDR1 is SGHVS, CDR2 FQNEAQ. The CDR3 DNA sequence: TGTGTCAGCAGCCGCGGAGATACGCAGTATTTT. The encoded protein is CVSSRGDTQYF.

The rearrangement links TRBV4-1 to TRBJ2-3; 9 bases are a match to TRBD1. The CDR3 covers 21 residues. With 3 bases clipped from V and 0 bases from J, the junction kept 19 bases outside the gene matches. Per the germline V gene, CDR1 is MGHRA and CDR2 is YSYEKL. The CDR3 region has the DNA TGCGCCAGCAGCCACCCCAAATCTTCGGAACAGGGGGCCTCTAGCACAGATACGCAGTATTTT. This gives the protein CASSHPKSSEQGASSTDTQYF.

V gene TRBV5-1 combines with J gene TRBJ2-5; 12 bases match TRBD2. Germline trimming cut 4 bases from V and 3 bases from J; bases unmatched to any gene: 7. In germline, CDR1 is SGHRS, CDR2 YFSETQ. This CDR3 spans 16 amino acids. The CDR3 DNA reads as TGCGCCAGCAGCCACAGGAGACTAGCGGGGGAAGAGACCCAGTACTTC. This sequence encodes CASSHRRLAGEETQYF.

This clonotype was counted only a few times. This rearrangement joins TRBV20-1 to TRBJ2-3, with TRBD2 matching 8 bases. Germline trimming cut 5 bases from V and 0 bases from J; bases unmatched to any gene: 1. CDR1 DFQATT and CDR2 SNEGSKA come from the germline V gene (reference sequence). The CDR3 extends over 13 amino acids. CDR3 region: CSAGTRSTDTQYF. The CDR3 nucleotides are TGCAGTGCTGGGACTAGGAGCACAGATACGCAGTATTTT.

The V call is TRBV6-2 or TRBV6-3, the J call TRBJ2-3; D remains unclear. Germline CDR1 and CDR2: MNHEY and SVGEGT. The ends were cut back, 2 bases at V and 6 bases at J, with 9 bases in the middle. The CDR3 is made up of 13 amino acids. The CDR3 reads CASSYRHGDTQYF. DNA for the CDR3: TGTGCCAGCAGTTACAGGCACGGGGATACGCAGTATTTT.

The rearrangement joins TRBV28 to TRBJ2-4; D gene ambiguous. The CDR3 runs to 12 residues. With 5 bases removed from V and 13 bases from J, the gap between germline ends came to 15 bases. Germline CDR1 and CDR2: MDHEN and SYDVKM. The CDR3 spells CASSRTELGQYF. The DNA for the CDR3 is TGTGCCAGCAGTAGGACGGAACTGGGGCAGTACTTC.

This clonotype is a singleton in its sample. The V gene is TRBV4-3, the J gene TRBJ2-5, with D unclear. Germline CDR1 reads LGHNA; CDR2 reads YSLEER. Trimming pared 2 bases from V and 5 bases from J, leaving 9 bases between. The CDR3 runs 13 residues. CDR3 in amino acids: CASSQNSWETQYF. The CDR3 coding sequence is TGCGCCAGCAGCCAAAACTCGTGGGAGACCCAGTACTTC.

The CDR3 is CSARVPGRLGPVGTQYF. In DNA form, the CDR3 reads TGCAGTGCTAGAGTCCCCGGACGGCTCGGGCCCGTCGGGACCCAGTACTTC. The chain has TRBV20-1 and TRBJ2-5; D not resolved. The V gene's germline CDR1 is DFQATT and CDR2 SNEGSKA (reference sequence). With 1 base removed from V and 7 bases from J, the gap between germline ends came to 25 bases. The CDR3 is 17 amino acids.

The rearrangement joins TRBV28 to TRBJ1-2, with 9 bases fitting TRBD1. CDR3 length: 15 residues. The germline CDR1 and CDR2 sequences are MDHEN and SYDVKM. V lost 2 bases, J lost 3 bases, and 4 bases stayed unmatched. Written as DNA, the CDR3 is TGTGCCAGCAGTTTACTCCGGACAGGGGACTATGGCTACACCTTC. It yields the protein CASSLLRTGDYGYTF.

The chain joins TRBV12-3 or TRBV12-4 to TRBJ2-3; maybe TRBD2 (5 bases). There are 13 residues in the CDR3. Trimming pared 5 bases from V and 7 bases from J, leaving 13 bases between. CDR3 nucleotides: TGTGCCAGCAGTAGCGGACCCGGCAATACGCAGTATTTT. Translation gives CASSSGPGNTQYF.

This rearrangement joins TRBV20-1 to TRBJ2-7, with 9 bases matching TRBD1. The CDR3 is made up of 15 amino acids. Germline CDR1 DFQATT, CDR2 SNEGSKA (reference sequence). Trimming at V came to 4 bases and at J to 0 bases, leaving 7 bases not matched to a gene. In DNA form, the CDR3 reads TGCAGTGCTATTACAGGGGGCCCGAGCTCCTACGAGCAGTACTTC. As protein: CSAITGGPSSYEQYF.

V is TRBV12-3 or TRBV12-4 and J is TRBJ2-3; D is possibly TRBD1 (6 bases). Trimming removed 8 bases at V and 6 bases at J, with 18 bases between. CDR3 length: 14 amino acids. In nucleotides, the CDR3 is TGTGCCAGCGGGAAATCGGGACATCCGGATACGCAGTATTTT. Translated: CASGKSGHPDTQYF.

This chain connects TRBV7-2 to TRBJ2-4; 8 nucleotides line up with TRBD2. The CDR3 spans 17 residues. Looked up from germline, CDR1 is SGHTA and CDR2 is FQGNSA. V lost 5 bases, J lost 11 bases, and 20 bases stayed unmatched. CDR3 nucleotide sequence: TGTGCCAGCAGCAGACCAACTAGCGGAACAACCAAAAGCGTTCAGTACTTC. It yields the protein CASSRPTSGTTKSVQYF.

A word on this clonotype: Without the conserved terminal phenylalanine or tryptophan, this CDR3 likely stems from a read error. CDR3 coding DNA: TGTGCCATCAGTGATCGAGCTGGTGGATACAGGGAAAGAAATGGCTACACCTTA. Translated: CAISDRAGGYRERNGYTL. V and J are TRBV10-3 and TRBJ1-2; tentative D call: TRBD1 (6 bases). Between the trimmed V and J ends, which lost 3 bases and 6 bases, there was a span of 26 bases. The CDR3 is 18 amino acids. Germline-derived CDR1 and CDR2 are ENHRY and SYGVKD.

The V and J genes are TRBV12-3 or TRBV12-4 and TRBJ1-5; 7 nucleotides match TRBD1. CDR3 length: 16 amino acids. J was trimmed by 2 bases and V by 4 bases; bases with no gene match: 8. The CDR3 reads CASSYDPGGGNQPQHF. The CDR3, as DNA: TGTGCCAGCAGTTACGACCCAGGGGGAGGCAATCAGCCCCAGCATTTT.

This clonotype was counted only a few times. The CDR3 here is CASRGSRENIQYF. In nucleotides, the CDR3 is TGTGCCAGTAGGGGGTCGAGGGAAAACATTCAGTACTTC. The gene calls are TRBV19 and TRBJ2-4, with D possibly TRBD2 on 5 matching bases. The CDR3 extends over 13 amino acids. V lost 6 bases and J 5 bases, leaving 11 bases between the germline ends. Per germline, CDR1 LNHDA and CDR2 SQIVND (reference sequence).

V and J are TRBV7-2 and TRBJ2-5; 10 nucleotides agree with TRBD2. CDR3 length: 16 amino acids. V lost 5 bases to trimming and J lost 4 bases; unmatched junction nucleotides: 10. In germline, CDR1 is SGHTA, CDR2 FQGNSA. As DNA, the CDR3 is TGTGCCAGCAGCAAAGGTAGCGGGAGGTTTAGAGAGACCCAGTACTTC. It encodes CASSKGSGRFRETQYF.